This record looks at one TCR beta chain sequence and its context. The J segment lost 6 bases and the V segment lost 3 bases, leaving 2 bases of the junction unmatched. Germline assignment: CDR1 SGDLS and CDR2 YYNGEE. This CDR3 has 13 residues. This sample is part of a study of cytomegalovirus exposure and HLA in healthy donors. This table comes from immunoSEQ multiplex PCR, and its TCRdb copy is limited to in-frame clones, with some not included. The profile shows 130,000 to 150,000 clones, just under 90% of them singletons. This rearrangement joins TRBV9 to TRBJ2-1; TRBD1 matches 8 bases. This TCR derives from a woman in her thirties in good health and CMV-seropositive. Sequenced sample: PBMCs. Here the CDR3 reads CASSADRGNEQFF. CDR3 coding DNA: TGTGCCAGCAGCGCCGACAGGGGCAATGAGCAGTTCTTC.